This is a list of T cell receptor beta chains from one sample in a study of patients and donors after allogeneic stem cell transplantation. Each CDR3 protein is one row after TCRdb ran MiXCR on the RT-PCR reads. Of roughly 40,000 distinct CDR3 sequences in the sample, roughly 30% are singletons; the top ten hold approximately 75%. The sequenced sample consisted of blood, either unsorted or a sorted T cell fraction (not recorded which). The receptors stem from a human donor who was either an allogeneic HSCT recipient or a stem cell or donor lymphocyte infusion donor (not recorded which). It is not recorded whose cells these are; they may come from a transplant donor. Each CDR3 is given with its conserved first and last residue. D genes are given only for firm matches. Part of the rows lack a size; the others show once, few, many or a class for expanded clones.

clone_size	j_call	d_call	v_call	cdr3_nt	cdr3_aa
few	TRBJ2-1	TRBD2	TRBV4-3	TGCGCCAGCAGCCCCACCCCTGGACTAGACTCCTACAATGAGCAGTTCTTC	CASSPTPGLDSYNEQFF
NA	TRBJ2-4	TRBD1	TRBV5-4	TGTGCCAGCAGCTTGAGACAGGGGAGGAACATTCAGTACTTC	CASSLRQGRNIQYF
few	TRBJ2-7	NA	TRBV3-1	TGTGCCAGCAGCCAAGCCTACGAGCAGTACTTC	CASSQAYEQYF
few	TRBJ1-1	NA	TRBV2	TGTGCCAGCAGTATCCCGGGACACCCTGAAGCTTTCTTT	CASSIPGHPEAFF
NA	TRBJ2-3	NA	TRBV29-1	TGCAGCGTTGGGGGAAGGGGGAGGAATACGCAGTATTTT	CSVGGRGRNTQYF
NA	TRBJ2-3	TRBD2	TRBV20-1	TGCAGTGCTAGAGGACTAGCGGGAGGGGCCTTCGCAGATACGCAGTATTTT	CSARGLAGGAFADTQYF
few	TRBJ2-7	NA	TRBV5-1	TGCGCCAGCAGCTTGGCGGGGTTCAACGCCTACGAGCAGTACTTC	CASSLAGFNAYEQYF
few	TRBJ1-3	NA	TRBV9	TGTGCCAGCAGCGCGGACAACCCTGGAAACACCATATATTTT	CASSADNPGNTIYF
many	TRBJ1-1	NA	TRBV20-1	TGCAGTGCTAGTCTTGGTATTGACACTGAAGCTTTCTTT	CSASLGIDTEAFF
few	TRBJ1-5	NA	TRBV20-1	TGCAGTGCTAGTGAGGCGGGGGGATGGAGTCAGACCCAGCATTTT	CSASEAGGWSQTQHF
NA	TRBJ2-3	NA	TRBV9	TGTGCCAGCAGCGTAGGTGGCAGGCTAACAGATACGCAGTATTTT	CASSVGGRLTDTQYF
many	TRBJ1-5	NA	TRBV7-2	TGTGCCAGCAGCTTAGTCACGGGGGGCAATCAGCCCCAGCATTTT	CASSLVTGGNQPQHF
few	TRBJ1-4	NA	TRBV29-1	TGCAGCGTTGAAGGACTTGCAGATGAAAAACTGTTTTTT	CSVEGLADEKLFF
NA	TRBJ1-2	NA	TRBV4-3	TGCGCCAGCAGCCAAGAGTGGCTTCTATGGTCCTATGGCTACACCTTC	CASSQEWLLWSYGYTF
NA	TRBJ2-3	TRBD2	TRBV3-1	TGTGCCAGCAGCCGTAGACTAGCGGGAACCACAGATACGCAGTATTTT	CASSRRLAGTTDTQYF
NA	TRBJ2-7	TRBD2	TRBV3-1	TGTGCCAGCAGCCAAGACCCGGGACTAGCGCTTTCGTGGGTCTACGAGCAGTACTTC	CASSQDPGLALSWVYEQYF
few	TRBJ2-3	NA	TRBV6-5	TGTGCCAGCGGGAATGGGGCCTTGTACCCAGATACGCAGTATTTT	CASGNGALYPDTQYF
many	TRBJ1-5	TRBD1	TRBV29-1	TGCAGCGTTCGGGACAGGGAGAATCAGCCCCAGCATTTT	CSVRDRENQPQHF
once	TRBJ2-5	NA	TRBV12-3/TRBV12-4	TGTGCCAGCAGTTTTGGGACCATGAGTCGTGAGACCCAGTACTTC	CASSFGTMSRETQYF
NA	TRBJ2-5	NA	TRBV5-1	TGCGCCAGCAGCTTGTCCCAAGAGACCCAGTACTTC	CASSLSQETQYF
NA	TRBJ2-1	NA	TRBV12-5	TGTGCTAGTGGTTTGGTCCAGGGGAGGGACAATGAGCAGTTCTTC	CASGLVQGRDNEQFF
NA	TRBJ2-1	NA	TRBV11-2	TGTGCCAGCAGCTTAGGGGGGAGTACCTACAATGAGCAGTTCTTC	CASSLGGSTYNEQFF
NA	TRBJ2-7	NA	TRBV20-1	TGCAGTGGCGCAACCTACTTTCTCTACGAGCAGTACTTC	CSGATYFLYEQYF
once	TRBJ2-1	TRBD2	TRBV6-5	TGTGCCAGCAGTTACGGGGGACTAGCGGGATACAATGAGCAGTTCTTC	CASSYGGLAGYNEQFF
NA	TRBJ1-4	NA	TRBV15	TGTGCCACCAGCCGCTCGGGCGCCTCATCCACAACTAATGAAAAACTGTTTTTT	CATSRSGASSTTNEKLFF
NA	TRBJ2-1	NA	TRBV3-1	TGTGCCAGCCGAGGACCCCCTTCCTACAATGAGCAGTTCTTC	CASRGPPSYNEQFF
many	TRBJ1-6	NA	TRBV7-2	TGTGCCAGCAGCCTAACAGGGAACTATAATTCACCCCTCCACTTT	CASSLTGNYNSPLHF
NA	TRBJ1-5	NA	TRBV15	TGTGCCACCAGCAGGGGCGGGAGTTACAATCAGCCCCAGCATTTT	CATSRGGSYNQPQHF
few	TRBJ2-2	TRBD2	TRBV20-1	TGCAGTGCTAGAGATGCTGGCGGGAGTGGCACCGGGGAGCTGTTTTTT	CSARDAGGSGTGELFF
NA	TRBJ1-5	NA	TRBV28	TGTGCCAGCAGTTTCGGGGGTAGGCCCCAGCATTTT	CASSFGGRPQHF
NA	TRBJ2-3	NA	TRBV9	TGTGCCAGCAGCGGCGCCCGTCCCAAAAGATCTAGCGCAGATACGCAGTATTTT	CASSGARPKRSSADTQYF
NA	TRBJ1-1	NA	TRBV18	TGTGCCAGCTCACCGACAGTGACGAACACTGAAGCTTTCTTT	CASSPTVTNTEAFF
NA	TRBJ2-2	TRBD2	TRBV20-1	TGCAGTGCTAGAGATGAATTGGCTAGCGGGGCCGCGAACACCGGGGAGCTGTTTTTT	CSARDELASGAANTGELFF
NA	TRBJ2-7	NA	TRBV20-1	TGCAGTGCTCGGACGTGGGACGGGGTCTACGAGCAGTACTTC	CSARTWDGVYEQYF
NA	TRBJ2-5	NA	TRBV11-2	TGTGCCAGCAGCCTCTTTTTGGGCCAGTACTTC	CASSLFLGQYF
NA	TRBJ2-5	TRBD2	TRBV5-1	TGCGCCAGCAGCCCAACCGGGACTACCACGGGGACCCAGTACTTC	CASSPTGTTTGTQYF
many	TRBJ1-1	NA	TRBV7-3	TGTGCCAGCAGCCCACGGGGGGGTGGCACTGAAGCTTTCTTT	CASSPRGGGTEAFF
few	TRBJ2-2	NA	TRBV28	TGTGCCAGCAGTTTCCCGGGGCCTCCGAACACCGGGGAGCTGTTTTTT	CASSFPGPPNTGELFF
NA	TRBJ2-1	NA	TRBV7-9	TGTGCCAGCAGCTTAAGAGGGCGGAATGAGCAGTTCTTC	CASSLRGRNEQFF
NA	TRBJ1-1	TRBD1	TRBV5-1	TGCGCCAGCACCATTGCAGGGGGAATGAACACTGAAGCTTTCTTT	CASTIAGGMNTEAFF
NA	TRBJ1-2	TRBD1	TRBV15	TGTGCCACCAGCAGGGTTCTCCCGGGACAGGGGGTCTATGGCTACACCTTC	CATSRVLPGQGVYGYTF
few	TRBJ2-7	TRBD1	TRBV12-3/TRBV12-4	TGTGCCAGCAGCCCGACAGGGAGCCGCGAGCAGTACTTC	CASSPTGSREQYF
many	TRBJ1-6	NA	TRBV6-5	TGTGCCAGCAGAAAGCCCCCAGGGAATTCACCCCTCCACTTT	CASRKPPGNSPLHF
NA	TRBJ1-5	NA	TRBV4-1	TGCGCCAGCAGCCCGTGGCAGGGGCTGGGCAATCAGCCCCAGCATTTT	CASSPWQGLGNQPQHF
NA	TRBJ2-3	TRBD1	TRBV5-1	TGCGCCAGCAGTTTTACAGGGGCTCTAAGCACAGATACGCAGTATTTT	CASSFTGALSTDTQYF
NA	TRBJ1-3	NA	TRBV7-9	TGTGCCAGCAGCCCGCCCATACCTGGAAACACCATATATTTT	CASSPPIPGNTIYF
NA	TRBJ2-5	TRBD2	TRBV18	TGTGCCAGCTCACCCCGACTAGCGACTTCGGGGGAGACCCAGTACTTC	CASSPRLATSGETQYF
few	TRBJ2-1	NA	TRBV10-3	TGTGCCATGGGATGGGGGCGACAGTTCTTC	CAMGWGRQFF